A single sample is the source of the 21 T cell receptor beta chains below, sequenced in a study of regulatory T cells in long-lasting Graves disease. The time point denotes: newly diagnosed GD, antithyroid drugs for less than 3 months. Isolated PBMC RNA provided the starting material for the TCR library. Arm-PCR of CDR3 regions with iRepertoire HTBI primers generated TCR beta libraries. TCRdb fed the multiplex PCR reads into MiXCR, producing one record per CDR3 protein. The sample gives approximately 490,000 distinct CDR3 sequences, around 15% of which show up once; more than 10% is in the top ten. This same sample was also part of a study on T cells in Graves' hyperthyroidism and ophthalmopathy.

The sequences come from peripheral blood mononuclear cells (PBMCs), collected at new diagnosis, from a patient treated with antithyroid drugs. The origin of the receptors is a man aged 35-49 years with Graves disease.

The rearrangement uses TRBV12-5 and TRBJ2-5; D perhaps matches TRBD1 (5 bases). Germline-derived CDR1 and CDR2 are LGHNT and FRNRAP. This CDR3 contains 13 residues. Trimming left V 5 bases short and J 2 bases short, with 9 bases between. CDR3: CASGRTGQETQYF. CDR3 bases: TGTGCTAGTGGTCGTACAGGACAAGAGACCCAGTACTTC.

A few counts support this clonotype. The rearrangement uses TRBV28 and TRBJ2-1, with D hard to call. The V gene lost 2 bases and the J gene lost 6 bases, with 14 bases spanning the gap. Germline CDR1 and CDR2: MDHEN and SYDVKM. The CDR3 contains 15 residues. Here the CDR3 reads CASSLEQSLLNEQFF. Here the CDR3 DNA reads TGTGCCAGCAGTTTAGAACAATCCCTCCTCAATGAGCAGTTCTTC.

This clonotype appeared many times. The rearrangement joins TRBV2 to TRBJ2-1; 12 bases agree with TRBD2. CDR1 and CDR2 from the germline V gene are SNHLY and FYNNEI. With V trimmed by 3 bases and J by 7 bases, 7 bases remained unmatched. CDR3 length equals 16 residues. The CDR3 DNA reads as TGTGCCAGCAGTGAGACGGGACTAGCGGGTTTTAATGAGCAGTTCTTC. This encodes CASSETGLAGFNEQFF.

This clonotype was seen many times. The chain has TRBV24-1 and TRBJ2-5, with 13 bases identical to TRBD2. This CDR3 contains 17 residues. V lost 4 bases and J lost 5; bases outside the gene matches: 9. From germline, CDR1 is KGHDR and CDR2 SFDVKD. CDR3 loop: CATSDRVLAGGWETQYF. As DNA, the CDR3 is TGTGCCACCAGTGACCGCGTACTAGCGGGAGGGTGGGAGACCCAGTACTTC.

This clonotype appeared many times. The CDR3 nucleotides read TGTGCCAGCAGTTTACTGGGGCCCTATAGTGAGCAGTTCTTC. Translation gives CASSLLGPYSEQFF. The genes are TRBV27 and TRBJ2-1, with TRBD1 as a possible D gene (5 bases). V dropped 2 bases and J dropped 9 bases, with 14 bases sitting between them. Per germline, CDR1 MNHEY and CDR2 SMNVEV (reference sequence). CDR3 length: 14 residues.

This clonotype was found many times. The chain has TRBV11-2 and TRBJ1-4; 8 bases align to TRBD1. Germline lookup yields CDR1 SGHAT and CDR2 FQNNGV. Losses at the gene ends were 7 bases for V and 8 bases for J; bases not matched to a gene: 12. The CDR3 has 15 amino acids. CDR3 in amino acids: CASTSGQGLIEKLFF. DNA for the CDR3: TGTGCCAGCACATCAGGACAGGGACTTATCGAAAAACTGTTTTTT.

There are many counts of this clonotype. The chain employs TRBV5-1 and TRBJ2-5; D ambiguous. The V end was cut by 0 bases, the J end by 1 base, with 19 bases between. CDR1 and CDR2 from the germline V gene are SGHRS and YFSETQ. The CDR3 consists of 18 residues. The CDR3 DNA reads as TGCGCCAGCAGCTTGGGCATTCCGGGTGGACGCCTCCAAGAGACCCAGTACTTC. Amino acid sequence: CASSLGIPGGRLQETQYF.

The table lists this clonotype with many counts. V gene TRBV2 combines with J gene TRBJ1-2; TRBD1 is a possible D gene (6 bases). From germline, CDR1 is SNHLY and CDR2 FYNNEI. The CDR3 sequence is 15 residues long. V was clipped by 7 bases and J by 3 bases, with 18 bases between them. CDR3 DNA sequence: TGTGCCAGCATGAGGGACACCAATTCGTACTATGGCTACACCTTC. Its protein product is CASMRDTNSYYGYTF.

This clonotype was found many times. One end of the junction is discordant with germline, which a read error may explain. DNA of the CDR3: TGTGCCAGCAGCTTAGCGGGAGGGTCTGGGGCCAACGTCCTGACTTTC. It codes for CASSLAGGSGANVLTF. The chain couples TRBV12-3 or TRBV12-4 to TRBJ2-6, with 11 positions matching TRBD2. The CDR3 runs to 16 residues.

This clonotype has ten or more counts. The chain has TRBV5-1 and TRBJ1-2, with D tentatively TRBD1 (5 bases). The CDR3 is 15 amino acids. Germline-derived CDR1 and CDR2 are SGHRS and YFSETQ. V lost 3 bases and J lost 8, with 20 bases in between. The CDR3 sequence: CASSSPGRTSDGYTF. The CDR3 nucleotides are TGCGCCAGCAGCTCCCCGGGACGGACGTCTGACGGCTACACCTTC.

This clonotype was picked up many times. CDR3 amino acids: CASSLPGTGGNEAFF. DNA of the CDR3: TGTGCCAGCAGTTTACCCGGGACAGGGGGGAATGAAGCTTTCTTT. The chain carries TRBV12-3 or TRBV12-4 and TRBJ1-1; 11 bases map to TRBD1. The CDR3 extends over 15 amino acids. Trimming cost V 2 bases and J 7 bases; bases outside gene matches: 6.

The chain joins TRBV12-3 or TRBV12-4 to TRBJ2-5; possible D gene TRBD2, 7 bases. There are 13 residues in the CDR3. V was pared by 8 bases and J by 5 bases, with 15 bases between. CDR3 bases: TGTGCCAGCGGTCCTAGGGGGGGTGAGACCCAGTACTTC. It encodes CASGPRGGETQYF.

The sample holds many counts of this clonotype. The V call is TRBV6-1, the J call TRBJ2-7, with a possible D match to TRBD1 (7 bases). Germline loops: CDR1 MNHNS, CDR2 SASEGT. The CDR3 runs to 15 residues. Trimming left V 1 base short and J 0 bases short, with 10 bases between. CDR3 bases: TGTGCCAGCAGTGAAGGTCAGGGGGGCTCCTACGAGCAGTACTTC. This gives the protein CASSEGQGGSYEQYF.

This clonotype occurred a few times. This chain uses TRBV7-3 with TRBJ2-1, with TRBD1 as a possible D gene (6 bases). From germline, CDR1 is SGHTA and CDR2 FQGTGA. V dropped 3 bases and J dropped 2 bases, with 11 bases sitting between them. The CDR3 contains 15 residues. In DNA, the CDR3 is TGTGCCAGCAGCTTTTCACAGGGTCCCTACAATGAGCAGTTCTTC. It specifies CASSFSQGPYNEQFF.

This clonotype has a count of ten or more. The chain links TRBV7-3 to TRBJ2-1, with D perhaps matching TRBD2 (6 bases). The CDR3 runs to 15 residues. The germline V gene encodes CDR1 SGHTA and CDR2 FQGTGA. V lost 6 bases, J lost 7 bases, and 19 bases lay in between. In nucleotides, the CDR3 is TGTGCCAGCAGTCGCGTGAGGAGCGGGCATAATGAGCAGTTCTTC. Translation gives CASSRVRSGHNEQFF.

This clonotype showed up many times. The V and J genes are TRBV6-5 and TRBJ2-5, with a tentative D call TRBD2 (6 bases). Trimming cost V 4 bases and J 5 bases, with 14 bases left between them. CDR3 length equals 14 residues. CDR1 MNHEY and CDR2 SVGAGI come from the germline V gene. The CDR3 here is CASSSLLAGETQYF. The CDR3, as DNA: TGTGCCAGCAGTTCCCTACTAGCCGGGGAGACCCAGTACTTC.

This clonotype was seen repeatedly, ten times or more. Germline is not matched at one junction end, which may reflect a read error. The chain is built from TRBV12-3 or TRBV12-4 and TRBJ2-1, with D maybe TRBD2 (5 bases). The CDR3 has 14 amino acids. CDR3 in amino acids: CASSLVGSYNEQFF. The CDR3 DNA reads TGTGCCAGCAGCTTAGTAGGGAGTTACAATGAGCAGTTCTTC.

In this sample, this clonotype turned up many times. The chain is built from TRBV3-1 and TRBJ1-1; D ambiguous. This CDR3 contains 12 residues. V was pared by 4 bases and J by 0 bases, with 3 bases between. Germline lookup yields CDR1 LGHDT and CDR2 YNNKEL (reference sequence). The CDR3 region is CASSLMNTEAFF. CDR3 DNA: TGTGCCAGCAGCCTCATGAACACTGAAGCTTTCTTT.

In this sample, this clonotype turned up many times. V gene TRBV28 combines with J gene TRBJ2-6; unclear D gene. V shed 2 bases and J shed 2 bases, with 7 bases lying between them. Germline CDR1 MDHEN, CDR2 SYDVKM. This CDR3 is 15 amino acids long. This CDR3 reads CASSLDAPGANVLTF. In DNA form, the CDR3 reads TGTGCCAGCAGTTTAGACGCGCCTGGGGCCAACGTCCTGACTTTC.

The sample holds many counts of this clonotype. The chain is built from TRBV2 and TRBJ2-2; 9 bases align to TRBD2. The J segment lost 4 bases and the V segment lost 7 bases, leaving 4 bases of the junction unmatched. The CDR3 spans 14 residues. From germline, CDR1 is SNHLY and CDR2 FYNNEI. CDR3 in amino acids: CASKGTSSTGELFF. The CDR3 bases are TGTGCCAGCAAGGGGACTAGCAGCACCGGGGAGCTGTTTTTT.

This clonotype was counted between two and nine times. DNA of the CDR3: TGTGCCTGGAGTGTACGGCGGGCAGGCCCTAGCGGGAGTTTCGACGAGCAGTACTTC. Encoded protein: CAWSVRRAGPSGSFDEQYF. The chain is built from TRBV30 and TRBJ2-7, with 10 bases identical to TRBD2. The ends lost 0 bases at V and 5 bases at J; junction bases unmatched: 19. Per germline, CDR1 GTSNPN and CDR2 SVGIG (reference sequence). CDR3 length: 19 amino acids.